The 5 T cell receptor beta chains listed next were all sequenced from one sample in a study of tissue T cells after allogeneic stem cell transplantation. Generated by immunoSEQ multiplex PCR, the TCRdb table keeps only in-frame clones and is missing some. Here the sample spans thousands of clones, around 58% being singletons. The source was tissue from the esophagus, collected at autopsy. The receptors derive from an older female donor with lung cancer.

This sequence joins TRBV11-1 and TRBJ1-1; no clear D gene. Germline V gene sequence: CDR1 SGHAT, CDR2 FQDESV (reference sequence). V was trimmed by 3 bases and J by 1 base, leaving 6 bases between them. The CDR3 length is 13 residues. The CDR3 reads CASSFHSNTEAFF. The CDR3, as DNA: TGTGCCAGCAGCTTTCATTCGAACACTGAAGCTTTCTTT.

This chain joins TRBV29-1 and TRBJ2-7, with a weak D call TRBD2 (7 bases). V was trimmed by 6 bases and J by 7 bases, leaving 16 bases between them. The CDR3 has 12 amino acids. The germline V gene has CDR1 SQVTM and CDR2 ANQGSEA. Here the CDR3 DNA reads TGCAGCGTACGGGGGGCGCGAGGGGAGCAGTACTTC. Translating it yields CSVRGARGEQYF.

By its share, this clone is medium-sized. The chain combines TRBV4-3 with TRBJ2-7; D is uncertain. Germline V gives CDR1 LGHNA, CDR2 YSLEER. Trimming removed 0 bases from V and 3 bases from J, with 9 bases in between. The CDR3 extends over 14 amino acids. Here the CDR3 reads CASSQDWADYEQYF. DNA for the CDR3: TGCGCCAGCAGCCAAGATTGGGCAGACTACGAGCAGTACTTC.

On this clone: Because it lacks the conserved phenylalanine or tryptophan at the end, this CDR3 is likely a read error. The DNA is omitted, as the CDR3 cannot be located on it reliably, and the CDR3 follows TCRdb's listing. The chain is built from TRBV5-3 and TRBJ1-2. TRBV5-3 is an ORF; its function is uncertain. The length of the CDR3 is 13 amino acids, counting both ends. CDR3 protein: CARALKVVRKTYG.

In this sample, this clone turned up a few times. This rearrangement joins TRBV3-1 (or the pseudogene TRBV3-2) to TRBJ2-1; 11 bases are a match to TRBD2. After removal of 1 base from V and 15 bases from J, the junction contained 11 bases not matched to a gene. This CDR3 spans 15 amino acids. Germline loops: CDR1 LGHDT, CDR2 YNNKEL (reference sequence). CDR3 nucleotides: TGTGCCAGCAGCCAAGGGGGACCTAGCGGGAGGAAGGGGTTCTTC. Amino acids: CASSQGGPSGRKGFF.